The 14 T cell receptor beta chains listed next were all sequenced from one sample in a study of beta chain features in type 1 diabetes. Investigators reverse transcribed all isolated RNA, so they sequenced expressed TCRB transcripts. The assay was immunoSEQ multiplex PCR, and TCRdb's table has in-frame clones only and misses some. The data contain 120,000 or so clones, 17% of them seen just once; the ten biggest clones take up roughly 2.5%. Which antigens these TCRs recognize remains unknown. Study outcomes and limitations: Shorter TCRB CDR3s, moderately but significantly so, marked every one of the four CD4+ subsets in Type 1 diabetes patients.

Sequencing was done on a sample of central memory CD4+ T cells from blood. Receptors originate from a man aged 18-30 years with type 1 diabetes.

This clone was counted a few times. The V call is TRBV29-1, the J call TRBJ2-7; the D gene is possibly TRBD2 (5 bases). V lost 8 bases and J lost 2, with 13 bases in between. The CDR3 sequence is 12 residues long. The germline V gene encodes CDR1 SQVTM and CDR2 ANQGSEA. The DNA of the CDR3 is TGCAGCCGGAAACCGAGGGCCTACGAGCAGTACTTC. Protein sequence: CSRKPRAYEQYF.

This clone turned up a few times. The rearrangement joins TRBV25-1 to TRBJ2-7; D possibly corresponds to TRBD1 (5 bases). The CDR3 extends over 13 amino acids. Germline V lookup: CDR1 MGHDK, CDR2 SYGVNS. V lost 5 bases, J lost 2 bases, and 10 bases lay in between. CDR3 sequence: CASSPGWTYEQYF. The CDR3 DNA reads as TGTGCCAGCAGTCCAGGGTGGACCTACGAGCAGTACTTC.

This clone was detected only a few times. This chain links TRBV10-3 with TRBJ1-4; no clear D. V lost 3 bases to trimming and J lost 8 bases, with 7 bases between them. Per the germline V gene, CDR1 is ENHRY and CDR2 is SYGVKD. The CDR3 contains 12 residues. The CDR3 DNA follows: TGTGCCATCAGTGAAACAGAGGAAAAACTGTTTTTT. This sequence encodes CAISETEEKLFF.

In nucleotides, the CDR3 is TGTGCCAGCAGCTCCTACCTGGTCCTGAACACTGAAGCTTTCTTT. This encodes CASSSYLVLNTEAFF. V usage is TRBV5-6 and J usage is TRBJ1-1; D is unresolved. The ends were cut back, 3 bases at V and 0 bases at J, with 12 bases in the middle. Germline values: CDR1 SGHDT, CDR2 YYEEEE. This CDR3 spans 15 amino acids.

This clone occurred a few times. The V gene is TRBV9, the J gene TRBJ2-1; unclear D gene. Germline CDR1 and CDR2: SGDLS and YYNGEE. CDR3 length: 15 amino acids. V lost 3 bases, J lost 0 bases, and 10 bases lay in between. CDR3 nucleotides: TGTGCCAGCAGCGCAGACGGCCCCTCCTACAATGAGCAGTTCTTC. This codes for CASSADGPSYNEQFF.

This clone occurred a few times. The V gene is TRBV18, the J gene TRBJ2-1; D might be TRBD1 or TRBD2, each matching 5 bases. V was shortened by 4 bases and J by 0 bases, with 10 bases between the two germline ends. Germline V gene sequence: CDR1 KGHSH, CDR2 LQKENI. The CDR3 runs to 15 residues. The CDR3 region has the DNA TGTGCCAGCTCACGGGACGTTAGCTCCTACAATGAGCAGTTCTTC. It encodes CASSRDVSSYNEQFF.

A word on this clone: One end of the junction does not line up with germline, which may come from a read error. This sequence joins TRBV7-7 and TRBJ2-1; 9 bases are a match to TRBD1. Germline CDR1 and CDR2: SSHAT and FNYEAQ (reference sequence). The CDR3 loop spans 15 amino acids. For the CDR3, the DNA is TGTGCTAGCAGCACTGGGACAGGGAGGGGGAATGAGCAGTTCTTC. Protein product: CASSTGTGRGNEQFF.

A few counts support this clone. The rearrangement uses TRBV6-5 and TRBJ2-1, with no clear D. The CDR3 contains 13 residues. CDR1 and CDR2 from the germline V gene are MNHEY and SVGAGI. Trimming left V 2 bases short and J 8 bases short, with 10 bases between. The CDR3 bases are TGTGCCAGCAGTTACGAAAAGAAGGATGAGCAGTTCTTC. It encodes CASSYEKKDEQFF.

This chain links TRBV25-1 with TRBJ2-3; D is ambiguous. Germline V gene lookup returns CDR1 MGHDK and CDR2 SYGVNS. V dropped 6 bases and J dropped 1 base, with 2 bases sitting between them. The CDR3 runs 11 residues. The CDR3 bases are TGTGCCAGCAGGGGCACAGATACGCAGTATTTT. Translation gives CASRGTDTQYF.

This clone has at least ten counts. V is TRBV29-1 and J is TRBJ2-5, with TRBD2 matching over 10 bases. The CDR3 length is 14 residues. V trimming: 4 bases; J trimming: 0 bases; junction bases outside the gene matches: 2. Germline-derived CDR1 and CDR2 are SQVTM and ANQGSEA. Written as DNA, the CDR3 is TGCAGCGTTGTAGCGGGGGGCCACCAAGAGACCCAGTACTTC. Its protein is CSVVAGGHQETQYF.

This chain connects TRBV6-5 to TRBJ2-1, with 11 bases that match TRBD2. The J segment lost 7 bases and the V segment lost 2 bases, leaving 4 bases of the junction unmatched. This CDR3 contains 15 residues. CDR1 and CDR2 from the germline V gene are MNHEY and SVGAGI. The CDR3 region is CASSYRGLAANEQFF. CDR3 DNA: TGTGCCAGCAGTTACCGGGGACTAGCGGCGAATGAGCAGTTCTTC.

Only a few counts were recorded for this clone. The chain carries TRBV7-9 and TRBJ2-7, with a tentative D call TRBD2 (5 bases). The CDR3 runs to 15 residues. With 1 base removed from V and 0 bases from J, the gap between germline ends came to 10 bases. Per the germline V gene, CDR1 is SEHNR and CDR2 is FQNEAQ (reference sequence). CDR3 residues: CASSLVMGSSYEQYF. CDR3 coding DNA: TGTGCCAGCAGCTTAGTCATGGGGAGCTCCTACGAGCAGTACTTC.

This clone has a handful of counts. The CDR3 is CASSYQARGNTEAFF. The CDR3 DNA follows: TGTGCCAGCAGTTACCAGGCAAGGGGAAACACTGAAGCTTTCTTT. V usage is TRBV6-6 and J usage is TRBJ1-1; weak D call: TRBD1 (5 bases). The ends were cut back, 2 bases at V and 2 bases at J, with 12 bases in the middle. The CDR3 has 15 residues. CDR1 is MNHNY, CDR2 SVGAGI, per germline (reference sequence).

This clone has just a few counts. J is TRBJ2-3 and V is TRBV29-1; the D is unclear. This CDR3 contains 15 residues. Germline CDR1 reads SQVTM; CDR2 reads ANQGSEA. The germline V and J ends were trimmed by 6 bases and 1 base, with 17 bases remaining between them. The CDR3 region has the DNA TGCAGCGTGACAAATCCTAGAGGAGGCACAGATACGCAGTATTTT. It is translated as CSVTNPRGGTDTQYF.